This T cell receptor (beta chain) emerged from a study of blood T cell repertoires in COVID-19. Study as a whole: The United States, Italy and Spain provided the acute and convalescent COVID-19 samples. In each case, the material was cDNA or gDNA derived from T cells, B-cell-depleted T cells, or PBMCs.

This clone has more than one count but fewer than ten. Trimming cost V 4 bases and J 2 bases, with 15 bases left between them. The length of the CDR3 is 15 residues. Germline-derived CDR1 and CDR2 are SGHNT and YENEEA. Authors' analysis steps: Reference gene primers were amplified, and this amplification served to estimate nucleated cell counts. Some clones are missing from TCRdb's copy, which holds only in-frame ones; the method was immunoSEQ multiplex PCR. V and J calls plus clone size are reproduced from that table; the DNA served to infer D and trimming. The sample lists about 130,000 clones; over 75% were seen once.

The receptor's source is a man aged 35-49 years with active or convalescent COVID-19. V is TRBV11-3 and J is TRBJ2-7; D may be TRBD2 (5 bases). Sequenced material: peripheral blood. The DNA for the CDR3 is TGTGCCAGCAGCTCCAACGCCGACGGGACCTACGAGCAGTACTTC. Translation: CASSSNADGTYEQYF.